The next 28 T cell receptor beta chains were all read from a single sample in a study of early T cells in non-severe SARS-CoV-2 infection. TCRdb called the 5' RACE reads again in MiXCR, with one record for every CDR3 protein. Here the sample spans 70,000 to 90,000 distinct CDR3 sequences, approximately 12% being singletons. Sequenced material: whole blood. These receptors all stem from an adult who was a healthcare worker with PCR-confirmed SARS-CoV-2 infection or an uninfected control (not recorded which).

This clonotype was counted at least ten times. The genes are TRBV5-6 and TRBJ2-1; the D gene is possibly TRBD1 (5 bases). Trimming took 1 base from V and 2 from J, leaving 7 bases between them. This CDR3 has 14 residues. CDR1 SGHDT and CDR2 YYEEEE come from the germline V gene. This CDR3 reads CASSLPGPYNEQFF. The CDR3 region has the DNA TGTGCCAGCAGCTTGCCAGGGCCCTACAATGAGCAGTTCTTC.

In this sample, this clonotype turned up a few times. The rearrangement links TRBV20-1 to TRBJ2-4; no reliable D call. Deletions cut 0 bases from V and 6 bases from J, with 9 bases between. This CDR3 is built from 13 residues. In germline, CDR1 is DFQATT, CDR2 SNEGSKA (reference sequence). The CDR3 nucleotides read TGCAGTGCTAGAGATCGTCAAAGAAACATTCAGTACTTC. This sequence encodes CSARDRQRNIQYF.

There are many counts of this clonotype. J is TRBJ2-7 and V is TRBV3-1, with TRBD1 matching 7 bases. In germline, CDR1 is LGHDT, CDR2 YNNKEL (reference sequence). CDR3 length: 15 residues. V was clipped by 4 bases and J by 2 bases; unmatched bases: 8. CDR3 amino acids: CASSPVTGFPYEQYF. The CDR3 DNA is TGTGCCAGCAGCCCAGTGACAGGGTTCCCCTACGAGCAGTACTTC.

The table lists this clonotype with a few counts. The V and J genes are TRBV25-1 and TRBJ1-2; TRBD1 agrees at 8 bases. CDR3 size: 14 residues. Germline V gene sequence: CDR1 MGHDK, CDR2 SYGVNS. V lost 7 bases and J lost 5; bases outside the gene matches: 9. Here the CDR3 reads CASTRTGQGYGYTF. In DNA, the CDR3 is TGTGCCAGCACCCGGACAGGGCAGGGGTATGGCTACACCTTC.

This clonotype was detected only once. The chain links TRBV14 to TRBJ2-2, with a possible D match to TRBD1 (6 bases). Trimming cost V 2 bases and J 3 bases, with 10 bases left between them. Per the germline V gene, CDR1 is SGHDN and CDR2 is FVKESK. This CDR3 region has 15 residues. In DNA, the CDR3 is TGTGCCAGCAGCCAACGGCAGGGGCACACCGGGGAGCTGTTTTTT. It translates to CASSQRQGHTGELFF.

This clonotype has a handful of counts. This sequence joins TRBV7-9 and TRBJ2-3; TRBD1 aligns across 9 bases. The J segment lost 2 bases and the V segment lost 2 bases, leaving 5 bases of the junction unmatched. Per germline, CDR1 SEHNR and CDR2 FQNEAQ (reference sequence). This CDR3 region has 16 residues. DNA for the CDR3: TGTGCCAGCAGCTTACGCCGGGACAGGGACACAGATACGCAGTATTTT. Amino acids: CASSLRRDRDTDTQYF.

This clonotype was seen repeatedly, ten times or more. This rearrangement joins TRBV7-3 to TRBJ2-2; 9 positions agree with TRBD2. The V gene end was trimmed by 4 bases and the J gene end by 5 bases; junction bases not matched to a gene: 14. The V gene's germline CDR1 is SGHTA and CDR2 FQGTGA. The CDR3 is 18 amino acids. The CDR3 DNA reads as TGTGCCAGCAGCTCCCCCTCTGGGGGCGGGAGGGCTACCGGGGAGCTGTTTTTT. It yields the protein CASSSPSGGGRATGELFF. Full variable domain (rest looked up from reference TRBV7-3 and TRBJ2-2): GAGVSQTPSNKVTEKGKYVELRCDPISGHTALYWYRQSLGQGPEFLIYFQGTGAADDSGLPNDRFFAVRPEGSVSTLKIQRTERGDSAVYLCASSSPSGGGRATGELFFGEGSRLTVL.

This clonotype is labeled as medium-sized. The gene calls are TRBV7-9 and TRBJ2-3; D ambiguous. The CDR3 is 14 residues long. Germline V gene data show CDR1 as SEHNR and CDR2 as FQNEAQ (reference sequence). The V end lost 4 bases, the J end lost 2 bases, and 10 bases lay between the germline ends. This CDR3 reads CASSSELFTDTQYF. DNA for the CDR3: TGTGCCAGCAGCTCGGAACTCTTCACAGATACGCAGTATTTT.

The chain is built from TRBV30 and TRBJ2-7; D possibly corresponds to TRBD1 (5 bases). The V gene lost 2 bases and the J gene lost 6 bases, with 11 bases spanning the gap. The CDR3 contains 12 residues. Germline V gene data show CDR1 as GTSNPN and CDR2 as SVGIG (reference sequence). For the CDR3, the DNA is TGTGCCTGGAGTTACAGGAGCTCCGAGCAGTACTTC. Its translation: CAWSYRSSEQYF. The variable domain in full, completed from reference TRBV30 and TRBJ2-7, reads SQTIHQWPATLVQPVGSPLSLECTVEGTSNPNLYWYRQAAGRGLQLLFYSVGIGQISSEVPQNLSASRPQDRQFILSSKKLLLSDSGFYLCAWSYRSSEQYFGPGTRLTVT.

This clonotype was found a few times. The rearrangement joins TRBV6-1 to TRBJ2-7; 13 bases agree with TRBD2. V lost 5 bases and J lost 3; bases outside the gene matches: 4. The germline gives CDR1 MNHNS, CDR2 SASEGT. The CDR3 spans 15 residues. The CDR3 protein is CASSTRLAGGYEQYF. The CDR3 DNA follows: TGTGCCAGCAGTACCAGACTAGCGGGGGGCTACGAGCAGTACTTC.

In regard to this clonotype: This sequence may be a read error, since a much larger clone differs from it by one base. The rearrangement links TRBV28 to TRBJ1-3, with 7 bases fitting TRBD1. Per germline, CDR1 MDHEN and CDR2 SYDVKM. This CDR3 has 16 amino acids. CDR3 DNA: TGTACCAGCAGTTTTCTCACCGGGACAGCCGGAAACACCATATATTTT. This codes for CTSSFLTGTAGNTIYF.

Regarding this clonotype: A junction boundary mismatches the germline segment, possibly from a read error. The genes are TRBV2 and TRBJ1-5; the D gene is possibly TRBD1 (5 bases). Per germline, CDR1 SNHLY and CDR2 FYNNEI. This CDR3 comprises 15 residues. The CDR3 sequence: CASSWGQGSSQPQHF. CDR3 bases: TGTGCCAGCAGTTGGGGCCAGGGTAGCAGTCAGCCCCAGCATTTT.

The chain carries TRBV5-1 and TRBJ2-7; tentatively, D is TRBD1 (5 bases). Germline CDR1 and CDR2: SGHRS and YFSETQ. V was trimmed by 0 bases and J by 6 bases, leaving 7 bases between them. The CDR3 consists of 12 residues. DNA of the CDR3: TGCGCCAGCAGCTTGGGGGGCGTCGAGCAGTACTTC. Protein sequence: CASSLGGVEQYF.

This clonotype has more than one count but fewer than ten. The chain links TRBV19 to TRBJ2-7; D may match TRBD1 or TRBD2 (5 bases each). CDR1 is LNHDA, CDR2 SQIVND, per germline (reference sequence). The CDR3 contains 15 residues. The V end lost 5 bases, the J end lost 3 bases, and 17 bases lay between the germline ends. DNA of the CDR3: TGTGCCAGTAGTCTGTACGGGACCCTTGGCTACGAGCAGTACTTC. Protein product: CASSLYGTLGYEQYF.

The V and J genes are TRBV20-1 and TRBJ2-5; D remains unclear. V was trimmed by 5 bases and J by 0 bases, leaving 13 bases between them. The CDR3 contains 14 residues. The germline V gene encodes CDR1 DFQATT and CDR2 SNEGSKA (reference sequence). The CDR3 nucleotides are TGCAGTGCTTACGGTCTGTCGTACCAAGAGACCCAGTACTTC. It translates to CSAYGLSYQETQYF.

This clonotype was detected a few times. The chain uses TRBV19 and TRBJ1-4, with a weak D call TRBD1 (6 bases). Germline V gene lookup returns CDR1 LNHDA and CDR2 SQIVND (reference sequence). V was trimmed by 10 bases and J by 2 bases, leaving 14 bases between them. CDR3 length: 14 residues. For the CDR3, the DNA is TGTGCCACCAGGGGCGCTTCCACTAATGAAAAACTGTTTTTT. Translated: CATRGASTNEKLFF.

The chain links TRBV20-1 to TRBJ2-1; D may be TRBD2 (7 bases). This CDR3 spans 12 amino acids. V lost 3 bases to trimming and J lost 6 bases, with 9 bases between them. Looked up from germline, CDR1 is DFQATT and CDR2 is SNEGSKA (reference sequence). CDR3 loop: CSASRGANEQFF. Written as DNA, the CDR3 is TGCAGTGCTAGTCGGGGGGCCAATGAGCAGTTCTTC.

This chain connects TRBV2 to TRBJ1-2; D gene unclear. The V gene's germline CDR1 is SNHLY and CDR2 FYNNEI. The CDR3 is 13 amino acids. Trimming stripped 6 bases from V and 5 bases from J, with 13 bases between. The CDR3 region has the DNA TGTGCCAGCAGGGCTGGGGTCCCTTATGGCTACACCTTC. Its translation is CASRAGVPYGYTF.

This chain uses TRBV20-1 with TRBJ2-1; 10 nucleotides agree with TRBD1. This CDR3 region has 15 residues. CDR1 and CDR2 (germline): DFQATT, SNEGSKA (reference sequence). The J segment lost 4 bases and the V segment lost 1 base, leaving 4 bases of the junction unmatched. Here the CDR3 reads CSARVGTGVYNEQFF. The CDR3 DNA reads as TGCAGTGCTAGAGTTGGGACAGGGGTATACAATGAGCAGTTCTTC.

This clonotype was detected only a few times. The chain is built from TRBV7-3 and TRBJ2-5; maybe TRBD1 (5 bases). V lost 5 bases and J lost 5, with 12 bases in between. Germline CDR1 and CDR2: SGHTA and FQGTGA. The CDR3 extends over 13 amino acids. The CDR3 sequence: CASSRQLGETQYF. CDR3 sequence (DNA): TGTGCCAGCAGCCGACAGCTAGGGGAGACCCAGTACTTC.

This clonotype was recorded a few times. The chain couples TRBV18 to TRBJ1-1; no definite D call. Trimming pared 3 bases from V and 0 bases from J, leaving 11 bases between. The CDR3 is 15 amino acids. Germline-derived CDR1 and CDR2 are KGHSH and LQKENI. The CDR3, as DNA: TGTGCCAGCTCACCTTTCAGGAACATGAACACTGAAGCTTTCTTT. Encoded protein: CASSPFRNMNTEAFF.

The DNA of the CDR3 is TGTGCCAGCAGCCCTTACCTGAACAACGAGCAGTACTTC. Translated: CASSPYLNNEQYF. The chain uses TRBV7-2 and TRBJ2-7; no definite D call. Germline V CDR1 and CDR2: SGHTA, FQGNSA. The ends were cut back, 5 bases at V and 5 bases at J, with 13 bases in the middle. This CDR3 is 13 amino acids long.

The rearrangement links TRBV11-2 to TRBJ2-1; 7 nucleotides agree with TRBD2. The V segment lost 8 bases and the J segment 5 bases; nucleotides outside the gene matches: 6. The germline CDR1 and CDR2 sequences are SGHAT and FQNNGV. This CDR3 is built from 13 residues. CDR3 coding DNA: TGTGCCAGCGAATCGGGGAGGGACAATGAGCAGTTCTTC. It yields the protein CASESGRDNEQFF. Full variable domain (missing parts from reference TRBV11-2 and TRBJ2-1): EAGVAQSPRYKIIEKRQSVAFWCNPISGHATLYWYQQILGQGPKLLIQFQNNGVVDDSQLPKDRFSAERLKGVDSTLKIQPAKLEDSAVYLCASESGRDNEQFFGPGTRLTVL.

This clonotype was counted ten times or more. The genes are TRBV12-3 or TRBV12-4 and TRBJ2-1, with 7 bases matching TRBD2. The J segment lost 4 bases and the V segment lost 11 bases, leaving 5 bases of the junction unmatched. This CDR3 spans 12 amino acids. The CDR3 nucleotides read TGTGCCGGGGGGGAGGGGTACAATGAGCAGTTCTTC. Amino acid sequence: CAGGEGYNEQFF.

This clonotype was seen ten or more times. The V gene is TRBV2, the J gene TRBJ1-5; maybe TRBD1 (6 bases). The germline V gene encodes CDR1 SNHLY and CDR2 FYNNEI. With 6 bases removed from V and 1 base from J, the gap between germline ends came to 7 bases. The length of the CDR3 is 13 residues. The CDR3 DNA reads TGTGCCAGCAGCGGACAGAGCAATCAGCCCCAGCATTTT. Protein sequence: CASSGQSNQPQHF.

Concerning this clonotype: This may be a read error: a much more frequent sequence differs by one nucleotide. The V call is TRBV29-1, the J call TRBJ2-7; TRBD2 might be the D (6 bases). CDR1 and CDR2 (germline): SQVTM, ANQGSEA. The CDR3 has 13 amino acids. CDR3 amino acids: CSVGLAASYERYF. The CDR3 region has the DNA TGCAGCGTGGGCTTAGCGGCGTCCTACGAGCGGTACTTC.

This clonotype was counted ten times or more. The chain joins TRBV7-8 to TRBJ2-2; the match to TRBD2 covers 12 bases. V lost 0 bases and J lost 4; bases outside the gene matches: 6. Germline V gene lookup returns CDR1 SGHVS and CDR2 FQNEAQ. This CDR3 has 18 residues. CDR3 sequence: CASSLARLAGVFTGELFF. The CDR3 region has the DNA TGTGCCAGCAGCTTAGCCAGACTAGCGGGAGTTTTCACCGGGGAGCTGTTTTTT.

There are a few counts of this clonotype. The V and J genes are TRBV7-9 and TRBJ2-5; TRBD2 aligns across 7 bases. V trimming: 1 base; J trimming: 7 bases; junction bases outside the gene matches: 3. Germline loops: CDR1 SEHNR, CDR2 FQNEAQ (reference sequence). The CDR3 covers 13 residues. The CDR3 here is CASSLVTGGTQYF. The CDR3 DNA reads TGTGCCAGCAGCTTAGTCACGGGAGGGACCCAGTACTTC.